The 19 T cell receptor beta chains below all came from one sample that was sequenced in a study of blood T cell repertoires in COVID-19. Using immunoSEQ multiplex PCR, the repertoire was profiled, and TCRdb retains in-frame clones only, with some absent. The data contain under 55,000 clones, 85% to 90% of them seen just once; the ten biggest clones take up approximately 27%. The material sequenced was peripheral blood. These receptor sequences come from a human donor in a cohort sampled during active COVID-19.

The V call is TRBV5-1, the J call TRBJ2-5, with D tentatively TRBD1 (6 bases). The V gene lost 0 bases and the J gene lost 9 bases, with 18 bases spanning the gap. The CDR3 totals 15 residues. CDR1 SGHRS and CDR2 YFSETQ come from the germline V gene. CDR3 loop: CASSLAQTGRLAQYF. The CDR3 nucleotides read TGCGCCAGCAGCTTGGCCCAGACAGGTCGGCTGGCCCAGTACTTC.

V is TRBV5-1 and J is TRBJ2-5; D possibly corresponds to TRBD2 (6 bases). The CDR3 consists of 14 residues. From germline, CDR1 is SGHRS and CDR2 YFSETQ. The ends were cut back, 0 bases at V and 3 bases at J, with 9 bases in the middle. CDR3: CASSLEGGEETQYF. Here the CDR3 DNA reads TGCGCCAGCAGCTTGGAGGGCGGGGAAGAGACCCAGTACTTC.

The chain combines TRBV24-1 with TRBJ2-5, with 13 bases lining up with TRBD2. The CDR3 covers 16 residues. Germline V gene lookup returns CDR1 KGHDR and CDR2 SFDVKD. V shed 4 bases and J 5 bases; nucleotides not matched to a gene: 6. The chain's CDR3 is CATSDPGLAGAETQYF. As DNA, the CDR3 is TGTGCCACCAGTGACCCCGGACTAGCGGGGGCCGAGACCCAGTACTTC.

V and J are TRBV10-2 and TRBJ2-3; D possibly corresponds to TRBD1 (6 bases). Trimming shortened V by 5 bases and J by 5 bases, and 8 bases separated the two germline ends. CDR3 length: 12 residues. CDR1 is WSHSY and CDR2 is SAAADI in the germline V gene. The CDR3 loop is CASSLQGDTQYF. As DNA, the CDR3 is TGCGCCAGCAGTTTACAGGGAGATACGCAGTATTTT.

The CDR3 DNA sequence: TGTGCCAGCAGTTTATTGGCAGACCCTAGGTCCCAGCATTTT. This sequence encodes CASSLLADPRSQHF. This chain links TRBV27 with TRBJ1-5, with D hard to call. V was cut by 1 base and J by 11 bases, with 15 bases left in between. This CDR3 contains 14 residues. CDR1 and CDR2 (germline): MNHEY, SMNVEV (reference sequence).

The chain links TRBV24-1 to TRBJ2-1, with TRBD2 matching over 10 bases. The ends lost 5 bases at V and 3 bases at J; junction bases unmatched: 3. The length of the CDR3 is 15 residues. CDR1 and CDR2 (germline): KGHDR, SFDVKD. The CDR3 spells CATSASGSFYNEQFF. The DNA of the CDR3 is TGTGCCACCAGTGCTAGCGGGAGTTTCTACAATGAGCAGTTCTTC.

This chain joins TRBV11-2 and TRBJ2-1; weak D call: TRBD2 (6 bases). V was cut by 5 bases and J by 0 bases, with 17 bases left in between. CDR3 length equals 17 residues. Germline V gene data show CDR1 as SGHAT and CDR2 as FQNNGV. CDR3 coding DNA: TGTGCCAGCAGCGCGACTCTAGCGATTCGCTCCTACAATGAGCAGTTCTTC. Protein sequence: CASSATLAIRSYNEQFF.

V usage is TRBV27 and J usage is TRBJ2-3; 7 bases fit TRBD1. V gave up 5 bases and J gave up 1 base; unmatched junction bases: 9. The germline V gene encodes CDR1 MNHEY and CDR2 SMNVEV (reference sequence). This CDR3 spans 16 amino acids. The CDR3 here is CASSTRQGSGTDTQYF. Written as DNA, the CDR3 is TGTGCCAGCAGTACAAGACAGGGTAGCGGCACAGATACGCAGTATTTT.

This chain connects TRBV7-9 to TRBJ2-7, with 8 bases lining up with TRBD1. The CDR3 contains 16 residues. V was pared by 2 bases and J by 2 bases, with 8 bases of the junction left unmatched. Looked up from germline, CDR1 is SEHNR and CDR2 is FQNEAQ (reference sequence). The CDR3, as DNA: TGTGCCAGCAGCTTATACCCGACAGGGGAGGCCTACGAGCAGTACTTC. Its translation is CASSLYPTGEAYEQYF.

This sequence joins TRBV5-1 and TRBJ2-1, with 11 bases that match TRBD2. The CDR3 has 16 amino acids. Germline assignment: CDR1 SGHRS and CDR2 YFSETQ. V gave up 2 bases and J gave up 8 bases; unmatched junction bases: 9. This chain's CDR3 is CASSLQLAGDLDEQFF. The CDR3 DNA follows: TGCGCCAGCAGCTTACAACTAGCGGGAGATTTGGATGAGCAGTTCTTC.

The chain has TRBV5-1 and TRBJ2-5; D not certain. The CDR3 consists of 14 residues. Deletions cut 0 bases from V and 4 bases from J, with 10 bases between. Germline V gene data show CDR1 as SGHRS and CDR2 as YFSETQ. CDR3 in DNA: TGCGCCAGCAGCTTGGATCCCCGGAGAGAGACCCAGTACTTC. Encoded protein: CASSLDPRRETQYF.

The CDR3 sequence is CASSLGSTGELFF. Written as DNA, the CDR3 is TGTGCCAGCAGCTTAGGGAGCACCGGGGAGCTGTTTTTT. This chain connects TRBV7-9 to TRBJ2-2; no firm D call. V was trimmed by 1 base and J by 4 bases, leaving 4 bases between them. Germline CDR1 reads SEHNR; CDR2 reads FQNEAQ (reference sequence). The CDR3 has 13 residues. The full variable domain, rest sourced from reference TRBV7-9 and TRBJ2-2, is DTGVSQNPRHKITKRGQNVTFRCDPISEHNRLYWYRQTLGQGPEFLTYFQNEAQLEKSRLLSDRFSAERPKGSFSTLEIQRTEQGDSAMYLCASSLGSTGELFFGEGSRLTVL.

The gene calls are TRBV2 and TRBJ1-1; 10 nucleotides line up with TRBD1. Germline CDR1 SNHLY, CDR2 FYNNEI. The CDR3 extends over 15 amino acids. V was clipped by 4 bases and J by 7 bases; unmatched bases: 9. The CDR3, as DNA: TGTGCCAGCAGTGTCCGGGTCGGGGACAGGGGTGAAGCTTTCTTT. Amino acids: CASSVRVGDRGEAFF. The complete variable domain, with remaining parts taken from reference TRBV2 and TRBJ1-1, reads EPEVTQTPSHQVTQMGQEVILRCVPISNHLYFYWYRQILGQKVEFLVSFYNNEISEKSEIFDDQFSVERPDGSNFTLKIRSTKLEDSAMYFCASSVRVGDRGEAFFGQGTRLTVV.

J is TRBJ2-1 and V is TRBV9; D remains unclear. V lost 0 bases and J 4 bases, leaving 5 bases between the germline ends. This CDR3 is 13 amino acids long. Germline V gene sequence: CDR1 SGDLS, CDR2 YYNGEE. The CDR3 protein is CASSVAVYNEQFF. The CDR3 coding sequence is TGTGCCAGCAGCGTAGCGGTTTACAATGAGCAGTTCTTC. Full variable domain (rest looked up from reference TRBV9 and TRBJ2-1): DSGVTQTPKHLITATGQRVTLRCSPRSGDLSVYWYQQSLDQGLQFLIQYYNGEERAKGNILERFSAQQFPDLHSELNLSSLELGDSALYFCASSVAVYNEQFFGPGTRLTVL.

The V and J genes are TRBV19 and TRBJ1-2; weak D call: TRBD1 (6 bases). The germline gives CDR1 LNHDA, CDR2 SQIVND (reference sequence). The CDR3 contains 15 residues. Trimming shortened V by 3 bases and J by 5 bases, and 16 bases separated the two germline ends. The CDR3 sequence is CASSMGWTDVYGYTF. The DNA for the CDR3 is TGTGCCAGTAGTATGGGCTGGACAGACGTTTATGGCTACACCTTC.

The CDR3, as DNA: TGCGCCAGCAAGGTCCGGACAGGTGATGAGCAGTTCTTC. Its protein product is CASKVRTGDEQFF. The chain carries TRBV5-1 and TRBJ2-1; TRBD1 matches 7 bases. CDR3 size: 13 residues. The germline gives CDR1 SGHRS, CDR2 YFSETQ. J lost 8 bases, V lost 6 bases, and 8 bases had no gene match.

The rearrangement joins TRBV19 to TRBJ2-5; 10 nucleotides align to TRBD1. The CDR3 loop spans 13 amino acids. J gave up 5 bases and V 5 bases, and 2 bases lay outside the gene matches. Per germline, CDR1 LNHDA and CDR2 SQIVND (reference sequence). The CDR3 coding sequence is TGTGCCAGTAGTGGGACAGGGGTTGAGACCCAGTACTTC. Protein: CASSGTGVETQYF. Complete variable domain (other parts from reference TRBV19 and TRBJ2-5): DGGITQSPKYLFRKEGQNVTLSCEQNLNHDAMYWYRQDPGQGLRLIYYSQIVNDFQKGDIAEGYSVSREKKESFPLTVTSAQKNPTAFYLCASSGTGVETQYFGPGTRLLVL.

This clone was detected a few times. CDR3 protein: CASSQYLLPGGKSGNTIYF. CDR3 coding DNA: TGCGCCAGCAGCCAGTACCTTCTCCCTGGGGGGAAGTCGGGAAACACCATATATTTT. The chain uses TRBV4-1 and TRBJ1-3; D might be TRBD1 (5 bases). Per the germline V gene, CDR1 is MGHRA and CDR2 is YSYEKL. The CDR3 is 19 amino acids. With 3 bases removed from V and 4 bases from J, the gap between germline ends came to 25 bases.

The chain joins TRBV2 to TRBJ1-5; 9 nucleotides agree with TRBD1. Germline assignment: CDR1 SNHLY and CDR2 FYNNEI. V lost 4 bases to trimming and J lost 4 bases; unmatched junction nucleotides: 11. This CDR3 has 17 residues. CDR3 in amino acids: CASSARRTGVLNQPQHF. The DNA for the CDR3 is TGTGCCAGCAGTGCCCGACGGACAGGGGTCCTAAATCAGCCCCAGCATTTT.